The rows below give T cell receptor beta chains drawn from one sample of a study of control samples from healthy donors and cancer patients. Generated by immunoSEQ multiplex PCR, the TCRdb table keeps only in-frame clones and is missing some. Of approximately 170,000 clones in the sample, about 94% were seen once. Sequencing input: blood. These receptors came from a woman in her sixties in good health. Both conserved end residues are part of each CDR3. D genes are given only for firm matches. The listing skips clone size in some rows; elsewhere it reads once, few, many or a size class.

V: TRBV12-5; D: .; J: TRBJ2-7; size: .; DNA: TGTGCTAGTGGCCCTACGGGGCAGGGACTGTACTTC; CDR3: CASGPTGQGLYF
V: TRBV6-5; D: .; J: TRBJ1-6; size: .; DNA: TGTGCCAGCAGTTATCGGAATTCACCCCTCCACTTT; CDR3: CASSYRNSPLHF
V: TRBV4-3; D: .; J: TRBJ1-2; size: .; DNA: TGCGCCAGCAGCCCCCGAGGGATTCTTTATGGCTACACCTTC; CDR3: CASSPRGILYGYTF
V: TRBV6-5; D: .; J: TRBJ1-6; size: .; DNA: TGTGCCAGTGGGAGCTCCTATAATTCACCCCTCCACTTT; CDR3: CASGSSYNSPLHF
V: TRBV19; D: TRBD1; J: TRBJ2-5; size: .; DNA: TGTGCCAGTACCTCAGACAGGGGCGAGACCCAGTACTTC; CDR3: CASTSDRGETQYF
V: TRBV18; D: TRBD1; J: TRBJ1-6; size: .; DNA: TGTGCCAGCTCACCCTACAGGGGCTCCTATAATTCACCCCTCCACTTT; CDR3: CASSPYRGSYNSPLHF
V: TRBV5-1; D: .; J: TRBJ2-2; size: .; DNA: TGCGCCAGCAGCTTTGCGGGCGGCACCGGGGAGCTGTTTTTT; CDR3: CASSFAGGTGELFF
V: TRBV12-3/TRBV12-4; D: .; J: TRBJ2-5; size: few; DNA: TGTGCCAGCAGTTTAGGGGGTAAGACCCAGTACTTC; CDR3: CASSLGGKTQYF
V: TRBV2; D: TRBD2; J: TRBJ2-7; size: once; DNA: TGTGCCAGCAGGATCGCGGGGGGAACCTACGAGCAGTACTTC; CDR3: CASRIAGGTYEQYF
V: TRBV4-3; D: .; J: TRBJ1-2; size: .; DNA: TGCGCCAGCAGCCAGCAACAGGGTTATGGCTACACCTTC; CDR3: CASSQQQGYGYTF
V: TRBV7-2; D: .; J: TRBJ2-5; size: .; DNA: TGTGCCAGCAGCTCAAGGACTGCGGAGACCCAGTACTTC; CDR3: CASSSRTAETQYF
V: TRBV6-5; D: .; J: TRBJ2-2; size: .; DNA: TGTGCCAGCAGGGAGACACGGACGGGCACCGGGGAGCTGTTTTTT; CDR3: CASRETRTGTGELFF
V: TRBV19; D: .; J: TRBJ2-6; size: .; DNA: TGTGCCAGTAGTATTAGGCAGGGTTCCGGGGCCAACGTCCTGACTTTC; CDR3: CASSIRQGSGANVLTF
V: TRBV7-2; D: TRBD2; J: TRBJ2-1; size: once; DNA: TGTGCCAGCAGCTCCTGGCGGGGGGCATACAATGAGCAGTTCTTC; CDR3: CASSSWRGAYNEQFF
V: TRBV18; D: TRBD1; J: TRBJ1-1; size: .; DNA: TGTGCCAGCTCACCACTTGGGACAGGGGCACAAGCTTTCTTT; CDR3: CASSPLGTGAQAFF
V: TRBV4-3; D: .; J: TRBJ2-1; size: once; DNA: TGCGCCAGCAGCCAAGATTCGGGGGGCGGGTTTCGGTTCTTC; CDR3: CASSQDSGGGFRFF
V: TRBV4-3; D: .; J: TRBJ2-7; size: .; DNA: TGCGCCAGCAGCCAAGAACACGGCGGAGCGAGCCCTTCCTACGAGCAGTACTTC; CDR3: CASSQEHGGASPSYEQYF
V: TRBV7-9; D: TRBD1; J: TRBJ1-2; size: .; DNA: TGTGCCAGCAGCTTTGGACAGGGAGTCTATGGCTACACCTTC; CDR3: CASSFGQGVYGYTF
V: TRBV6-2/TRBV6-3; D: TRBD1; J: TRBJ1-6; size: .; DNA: TGTGCCAGCAGTTTGGGACAGGGAAATAGTTCACCCCTCCACTTT; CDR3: CASSLGQGNSSPLHF
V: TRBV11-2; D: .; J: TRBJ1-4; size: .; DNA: TGTGCCAGCAGCCTAAGAGGGGAAAAACTGTTTTTT; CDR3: CASSLRGEKLFF
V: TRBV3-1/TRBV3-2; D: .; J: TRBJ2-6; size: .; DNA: TGTGCCAGCAGCCAAGATTTCGGGGGGCCATTTATAAGCTCTGGGGCCAACGTCCTGACTTTC; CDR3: CASSQDFGGPFISSGANVLTF
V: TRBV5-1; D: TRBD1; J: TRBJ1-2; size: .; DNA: TGCGCCAGCAGCCACGGGACAGGGAACAACTACTATGGCTACACCTTC; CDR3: CASSHGTGNNYYGYTF
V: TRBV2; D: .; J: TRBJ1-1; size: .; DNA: TGTGCCAGCAGCACCCCGACGAGCCCGGGACACGAGAGCACTGAAGCTTTCTTT; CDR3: CASSTPTSPGHESTEAFF
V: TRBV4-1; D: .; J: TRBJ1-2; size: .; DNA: TGCGCCAGCAGCCAAGATTTGGCGCGTGCGGTCTATGGCTACACCTTC; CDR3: CASSQDLARAVYGYTF
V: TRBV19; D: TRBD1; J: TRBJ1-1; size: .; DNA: TGTGCCAGTAGTTCGGACAGGGAAATCACTGAAGCTTTCTTT; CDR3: CASSSDREITEAFF
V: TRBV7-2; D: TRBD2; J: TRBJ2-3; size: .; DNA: TGTGCCAGCAGCATGACTAGCGGGGGGGCAGATACGCAGTATTTT; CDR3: CASSMTSGGADTQYF
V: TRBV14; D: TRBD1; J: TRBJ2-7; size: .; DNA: TGTGCCAGCTTCAAATTCCATGGGACAGGGGTTGGCGAGCAGTACTTC; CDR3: CASFKFHGTGVGEQYF
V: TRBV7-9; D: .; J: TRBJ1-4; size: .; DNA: TGTGCCAGCAGCCGACAGGAGGAAAAACTGTTTTTT; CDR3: CASSRQEEKLFF
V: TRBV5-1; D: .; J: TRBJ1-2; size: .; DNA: TGCGCCAGCGGAACTCCCGGGACCCTAAGTCCGACGAACTATGGCTACACCTTC; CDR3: CASGTPGTLSPTNYGYTF
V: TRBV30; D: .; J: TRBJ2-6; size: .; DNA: TGTGCCTTGACGGCTGCAACCTCTGGGGCCAACGTCCTGACTTTC; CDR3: CALTAATSGANVLTF
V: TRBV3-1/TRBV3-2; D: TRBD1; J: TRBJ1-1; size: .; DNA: TGTGCCAGCAGCCGACGACAGGGGGCCTCGAAGAACACTGAAGCTTTCTTT; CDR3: CASSRRQGASKNTEAFF
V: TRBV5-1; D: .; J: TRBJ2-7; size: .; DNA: TGCGCCAGCAATGCAGGGACGGGCTACGAGCAGTACTTC; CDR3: CASNAGTGYEQYF
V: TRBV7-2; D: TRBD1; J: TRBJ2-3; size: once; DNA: TGTGCCAGCAGCGCCCCCGGGACAGGGAATACGCAGTATTTT; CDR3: CASSAPGTGNTQYF
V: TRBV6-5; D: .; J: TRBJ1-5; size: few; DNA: TGTGCCAGCAGATCGGACCCCTCGGGTCAGCCCCAGCATTTT; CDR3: CASRSDPSGQPQHF
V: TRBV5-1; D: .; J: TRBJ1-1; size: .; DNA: TGCGCCAGCAGCTTGAGACAGAAGAGCCTGAACACTGAAGCTTTCTTT; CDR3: CASSLRQKSLNTEAFF
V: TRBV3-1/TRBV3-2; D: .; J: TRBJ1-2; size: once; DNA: TGTGCCAGCAGCCTCAAAGGCGACAGCTCTGTTCTTAGGTATGGCTACACCTTC; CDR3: CASSLKGDSSVLRYGYTF
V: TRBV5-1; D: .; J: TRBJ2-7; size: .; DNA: TGCGCCAGCAGCTTGGGGCAGGGAATCTACGAGCAGTACTTC; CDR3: CASSLGQGIYEQYF
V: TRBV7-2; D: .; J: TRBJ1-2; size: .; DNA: .; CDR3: CASSSTLGQGGYGYTF
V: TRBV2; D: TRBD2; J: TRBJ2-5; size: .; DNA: TGTGCCAGCAGAGGTGGGACTAGACAAGAGACCCAGTACTTC; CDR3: CASRGGTRQETQYF
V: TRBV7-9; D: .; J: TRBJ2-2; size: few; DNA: TGTGCCAGCAGTCCAGGGGGCGGGGGGGACGCCGGGGAGCTGTTTTTT; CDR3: CASSPGGGGDAGELFF
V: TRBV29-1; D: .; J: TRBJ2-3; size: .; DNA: TGCAGCGTATCCCCCCCAGGGGTGGATACGCAGTATTTT; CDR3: CSVSPPGVDTQYF
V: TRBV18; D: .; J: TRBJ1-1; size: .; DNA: TGTGCCAGCTCAGGGCTTGATGGGCGAGGCACTGAAGCTTTCTTT; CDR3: CASSGLDGRGTEAFF
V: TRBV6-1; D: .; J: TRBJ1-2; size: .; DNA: TGTGCCAGCAGTGAAGAGGGGGGGGTTAACTATGGCTACACCTTC; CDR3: CASSEEGGVNYGYTF
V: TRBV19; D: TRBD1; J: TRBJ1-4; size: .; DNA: TGTGCCAGTAGGGAGGGGGCACTGGATGAAAAACTGTTTTTT; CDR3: CASREGALDEKLFF
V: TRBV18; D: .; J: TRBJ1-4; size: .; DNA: TGTGCCAGCTCACCACGGGGGACCGATGAAAAACTGTTTTTT; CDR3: CASSPRGTDEKLFF
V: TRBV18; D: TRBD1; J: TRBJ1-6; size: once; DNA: TGTGCCAGCTCAACAAGGACAGGCTCCTATAATTCACCCCTCCACTTT; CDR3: CASSTRTGSYNSPLHF
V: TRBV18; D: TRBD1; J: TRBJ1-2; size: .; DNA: TGTGCCAGCTCACCAGGAAGACAGGGGCATTCCACCTTC; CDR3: CASSPGRQGHSTF
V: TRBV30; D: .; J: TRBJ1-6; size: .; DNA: TGTGCCTGGAATTTTCTAGAAAATTCACCCCTCCACTTT; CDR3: CAWNFLENSPLHF
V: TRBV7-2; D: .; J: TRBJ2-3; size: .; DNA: TGTGCCAGCAGCTTCGGGGGAAGCACAGATACGCAGTATTTT; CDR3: CASSFGGSTDTQYF
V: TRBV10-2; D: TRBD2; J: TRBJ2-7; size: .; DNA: TGCGCCAGCAGTCGACTAGCGGGGGGCGTTTACGAGCAGTACTTC; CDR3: CASSRLAGGVYEQYF
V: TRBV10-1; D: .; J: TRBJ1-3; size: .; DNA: TGCGCCAGCAGTGAGGGGTCTACGGGAAACACCATATATTTT; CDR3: CASSEGSTGNTIYF
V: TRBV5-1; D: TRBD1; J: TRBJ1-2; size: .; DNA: TGCGCCAGCAGCTTGGGGGTGACAGGGAGGGACTATGGCTACACCTTC; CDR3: CASSLGVTGRDYGYTF
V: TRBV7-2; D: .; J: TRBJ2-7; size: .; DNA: TGTGCCAGCAGCTTCGGACAAGGGAGGTACGAGCAGTACTTC; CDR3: CASSFGQGRYEQYF
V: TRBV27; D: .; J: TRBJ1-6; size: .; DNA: TGTGCCAGCAGAACAGGGAGCTCCTATAATTCACCCCTCCACTTT; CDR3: CASRTGSSYNSPLHF